The source of this T cell receptor beta chain is a study of beta chain features in type 1 diabetes. Findings and limits, study-wide: Reads derived from cDNA could over-represent cells showing high TCR expression. TCRB repertoires of naive, central memory and Treg cells appeared more similar among patients than among healthy donors. Insertion counts at VDJ junctions were lower in type 1 diabetes patients, who also showed more deletions there. When Type 1 diabetes patients were examined, their TCRB CDR3s proved moderately but significantly shorter in all four CD4+ subsets.

About this clone: Its antigen is not known.

Each donor gave one heparinised blood draw averaging approximately 100 mL. What was sequenced were expressed TCRB transcripts, since all of the isolated RNA had been reverse transcribed. Using immunoSEQ multiplex PCR, the repertoire was profiled, and TCRdb retains in-frame clones only, with some absent. Of 300,000 to 400,000 clones detected, roughly 12% appear once; the ten largest clones hold 0.013% to 0.015%. V was cut by 1 base and J by 0 bases, with 9 bases left in between. Germline values: CDR1 SEHNR, CDR2 FQNEAQ (reference sequence). The CDR3 length is 15 residues. The chain is built from TRBV7-9 and TRBJ1-2, with D maybe TRBD1 (5 bases). This receptor was taken from a woman aged 18-29 years with type 1 diabetes. Sequenced: naive CD4+ T cells from blood. The CDR3 DNA reads TGTGCCAGCAGCTTAGTACAAGGGGCTAACTATGGCTACACCTTC. It is translated as CASSLVQGANYGYTF.